This T cell receptor (beta chain) was identified in a study of blood T cell repertoires in COVID-19. Background on the study: COVID-19 samples collected from the United States, Italy and Spain covered acute and convalescent phases. Sources were T cells, B-cell-depleted T cells, or PBMCs; the material itself was cDNA or gDNA.

In the authors' workflow: Estimation of nucleated cell counts was performed using reference gene primer amplification. The repertoire was sequenced with immunoSEQ multiplex PCR; TCRdb's copy has only in-frame clones and lacks some. The DNA was the basis for D and trimming; V, J and clone size are from that table. In the table there are 210,000 or so clones, 85% to 90% of which are singletons. V lost 5 bases and J lost 1; bases outside the gene matches: 6. The CDR3 contains 15 residues. The germline V gene has CDR1 MNHEY and CDR2 SVGEGT. J is TRBJ2-7 and V is TRBV6-2 or TRBV6-3; 9 nucleotides agree with TRBD1. Sequenced input: peripheral blood. The source is a woman aged 55-69 years with acute or convalescent COVID-19. The CDR3 loop is CASSDDRGVSYEQYF. The CDR3 bases are TGTGCCAGCAGTGACGACAGGGGGGTTTCCTACGAGCAGTACTTC.